These 20 T cell receptor beta chains were all obtained from the same sample, sequenced in a study of blood T cell repertoires in COVID-19. Produced via immunoSEQ multiplex PCR; TCRdb's table is partial and in-frame only. The data show 150,000 to 200,000 clones, around 87% seen once. Specimen: peripheral blood. These receptor sequences come from a man in his forties or fifties with active or convalescent COVID-19.

V gene TRBV5-1 combines with J gene TRBJ1-1; weak D call: TRBD1 (5 bases). Germline CDR1 and CDR2: SGHRS and YFSETQ. CDR3 length: 15 amino acids. V dropped 4 bases and J dropped 4 bases, with 17 bases sitting between them. The CDR3 sequence: CASSTQTVSVTEAFF. The CDR3 nucleotides are TGCGCCAGCAGCACCCAGACAGTCTCGGTCACTGAAGCTTTCTTT.

The chain employs TRBV5-1 and TRBJ2-3; no definite D call. Germline V lookup: CDR1 SGHRS, CDR2 YFSETQ. The V and J ends lost 0 bases and 3 bases respectively, with 8 bases between them. The CDR3 is made up of 14 amino acids. CDR3 loop: CASSLAARTDTQYF. DNA of the CDR3: TGCGCCAGCAGCTTGGCCGCGAGGACAGATACGCAGTATTTT.

The chain recombines TRBV12-3 or TRBV12-4 with TRBJ2-6, with 8 bases lining up with TRBD2. The CDR3 totals 13 residues. V lost 11 bases, J lost 0 bases, and 0 bases stayed unmatched. CDR3 region: CAAGGSGANVLTF. CDR3 bases: TGTGCCGCGGGGGGCTCTGGGGCCAACGTCCTGACTTTC.

CDR3 residues: CASSVGEGSTQYF. As DNA, the CDR3 is TGTGCCAGCAGCGTAGGGGAGGGGAGTACGCAGTATTTT. The chain joins TRBV9 to TRBJ2-3, with 7 bases aligning to TRBD2. The junction had 3 bases not matched to a gene; V was cut back by 0 bases and J by 8 bases. CDR1 and CDR2 (germline): SGDLS, YYNGEE. The CDR3 is made up of 13 amino acids.

The sample holds one count of this clone. The chain is built from TRBV25-1 and TRBJ1-1; D not certain. The germline gives CDR1 MGHDK, CDR2 SYGVNS. This CDR3 region has 13 residues. V dropped 5 bases and J dropped 4 bases, with 11 bases sitting between them. The CDR3 DNA sequence: TGTGCCAGCAGTATTACCGACTCCACTGAAGCTTTCTTT. Its protein product is CASSITDSTEAFF.

This clone was recorded a few times. For the CDR3, the DNA is TGCAGCGTTGCGCCATTAGAAGGGAGGGTTGGAGCTTTCTTT. Protein sequence: CSVAPLEGRVGAFF. This sequence joins TRBV29-1 and TRBJ1-1; D is unresolved. In germline, CDR1 is SQVTM, CDR2 ANQGSEA. Trimming took 4 bases from V and 10 from J, leaving 22 bases between them. The CDR3 spans 14 residues. Filled out from reference TRBV29-1 and TRBJ1-1, the complete variable domain reads SAVISQKPSRDICQRGTSLTIQCQVDSQVTMMFWYRQQPGQSLTLIATANQGSEATYESGFVIDKFPISRPNLTFSTLTVSNMSPEDSSIYLCSVAPLEGRVGAFFGQGTRLTVV.

This chain uses TRBV14 with TRBJ1-2, with a tentative D call TRBD1 (6 bases). Trimming took 0 bases from V and 7 from J, leaving 9 bases between them. CDR3 size: 13 residues. Germline CDR1 SGHDN, CDR2 FVKESK. This CDR3 reads CASSQERGGGYTF. The CDR3 DNA reads TGTGCCAGCAGCCAAGAAAGGGGGGGTGGCTACACCTTC.

The rearrangement uses TRBV27 and TRBJ1-4; 8 bases agree with TRBD1. The trim removed 2 bases at V and 3 bases at J, leaving 5 bases unmatched. This CDR3 region has 16 residues. Germline loops: CDR1 MNHEY, CDR2 SMNVEV (reference sequence). The CDR3 DNA reads TGTGCCAGCAGTTTACAGGGGGCGCCGGCTAATGAAAAACTGTTTTTT. Translation gives CASSLQGAPANEKLFF.

As DNA, the CDR3 is TGTGCCAGCAGCGTAGAACCACACTACGAGCAGTACTTC. Its translation is CASSVEPHYEQYF. The chain recombines TRBV9 with TRBJ2-7; no firm D call. The CDR3 totals 13 residues. CDR1 and CDR2 (germline): SGDLS, YYNGEE. Trimming took 0 bases from V and 3 from J, leaving 7 bases between them.

The V gene is TRBV5-4, the J gene TRBJ2-7; 7 nucleotides align to TRBD2. CDR1 is SGHNT and CDR2 is YYREEE in the germline V gene (reference sequence). The V and J ends lost 3 bases and 3 bases, in that order; junction bases with no gene match: 18. CDR3 length equals 18 residues. The CDR3 bases are TGTGCCAGCAGCTCCGGAGGGAGGGACGGGCTCAATTTCTACGAGCAGTACTTC. It encodes CASSSGGRDGLNFYEQYF. Full variable domain (missing parts from reference TRBV5-4 and TRBJ2-7): ETGVTQSPTHLIKTRGQQVTLRCSSQSGHNTVSWYQQALGQGPQFIFQYYREEENGRGNFPPRFSGLQFPNYSSELNVNALELDDSALYLCASSSGGRDGLNFYEQYFGPGTRLTVT.

This chain's CDR3 is CASSEGASNYGYTF. The DNA of the CDR3 is TGTGCCAGCAGTGAGGGGGCATCGAACTATGGCTACACCTTC. The chain has TRBV6-1 and TRBJ1-2, with a weak D call TRBD1 (6 bases). The CDR3 totals 14 residues. The V end lost 3 bases, the J end lost 2 bases, and 10 bases lay between the germline ends. The germline CDR1 and CDR2 sequences are MNHNS and SASEGT.

The chain has TRBV6-6 and TRBJ1-5, with TRBD1 as a possible D gene (6 bases). The CDR3 extends over 15 amino acids. V was cut by 5 bases and J by 3 bases, with 14 bases left in between. The germline gives CDR1 MNHNY, CDR2 SVGAGI (reference sequence). The CDR3 loop is CASSRQEKVNQPQHF. The CDR3, as DNA: TGTGCCAGCAGTCGACAGGAAAAAGTCAATCAGCCCCAGCATTTT.

The genes are TRBV4-1 and TRBJ1-2; D is unclear. The CDR3 runs to 12 residues. Germline-derived CDR1 and CDR2 are MGHRA and YSYEKL. V was trimmed by 2 bases and J by 6 bases, leaving 7 bases between them. CDR3: CASSQNYDGYTF. DNA for the CDR3: TGCGCCAGCAGCCAAAACTACGATGGCTACACCTTC.

The chain recombines TRBV7-2 with TRBJ1-2; 7 bases are a match to TRBD1. The CDR3 covers 15 residues. Germline CDR1 SGHTA, CDR2 FQGNSA. V shed 5 bases, J shed 7 bases, and the junction held 13 bases outside the gene matches. The CDR3 loop reads CASSTRGRGVGGYTF. The CDR3 DNA reads as TGTGCCAGCAGCACTAGGGGGCGGGGCGTTGGTGGCTACACCTTC.

This clone was seen more than once but under ten times. The chain recombines TRBV19 with TRBJ1-3; weak D call: TRBD1 (5 bases). V was pared by 9 bases and J by 0 bases, with 15 bases between. The CDR3 consists of 15 residues. Germline V gives CDR1 LNHDA, CDR2 SQIVND (reference sequence). The DNA for the CDR3 is TGTGCCAGCACCCTGGAAGGGGTCTCTGGAAACACCATATATTTT. Protein: CASTLEGVSGNTIYF.

The V call is TRBV30, the J call TRBJ2-1; D may correspond to TRBD1 or TRBD2 (5 bases each). Looked up from germline, CDR1 is GTSNPN and CDR2 is SVGIG (reference sequence). V dropped 5 bases and J dropped 7 bases, with 18 bases sitting between them. This CDR3 contains 14 residues. CDR3 residues: CAWEGSRGWNEQFF. The CDR3 nucleotides read TGTGCCTGGGAGGGGTCTAGAGGTTGGAATGAGCAGTTCTTC.

The V call is TRBV28, the J call TRBJ1-6, with 7 bases lining up with TRBD1. Unmatched junction bases numbered 8, after V lost 8 bases and J lost 1 base. Germline V CDR1 and CDR2: MDHEN, SYDVKM. CDR3 length equals 16 residues. The CDR3 loop is CASGRGKWSYNSPLHF. The CDR3 bases are TGTGCCAGCGGCAGGGGGAAGTGGTCCTATAATTCACCCCTCCACTTT.

This rearrangement joins TRBV24-1 to TRBJ2-2, with D tentatively TRBD2 (5 bases). The germline V and J ends were trimmed by 9 bases and 1 base, with 8 bases remaining between them. This CDR3 is built from 13 residues. CDR1 and CDR2 (germline): KGHDR, SFDVKD. The CDR3 DNA reads as TGTGCCACCGAGGGAAGGAACACCGGGGAGCTGTTTTTT. The encoded protein is CATEGRNTGELFF.

The chain is built from TRBV11-2 and TRBJ2-3, with D perhaps TRBD1 (5 bases). Germline CDR1 SGHAT, CDR2 FQNNGV. The CDR3 contains 11 residues. The V end was cut by 5 bases, the J end by 13 bases, with 13 bases between. The CDR3 loop reads CASSKDTVEYF. Written as DNA, the CDR3 is TGTGCCAGCAGCAAGGACACGGTGGAGTATTTT. The full variable domain, completed using reference TRBV11-2 and TRBJ2-3, is EAGVAQSPRYKIIEKRQSVAFWCNPISGHATLYWYQQILGQGPKLLIQFQNNGVVDDSQLPKDRFSAERLKGVDSTLKIQPAKLEDSAVYLCASSKDTVEYFGPGTRLTVL.

This clone was detected once. V usage is TRBV10-3 and J usage is TRBJ2-7; 7 bases are a match to TRBD1. The junction had 3 bases not matched to a gene; V was cut back by 3 bases and J by 4 bases. This CDR3 has 13 residues. Germline CDR1 is ENHRY and CDR2 is SYGVKD. The CDR3 DNA sequence: TGTGCCATCAGTGATGAGGGGGCATACGAGCAGTACTTC. Translating it yields CAISDEGAYEQYF.